These 27 T cell receptor beta chains were all obtained from the same sample, sequenced in a study of regulatory T cells in long-lasting Graves disease. Through Arm-PCR of CDR3 regions and iRepertoire HTBI primers, TCR beta libraries were built. TCRdb called the multiplex PCR reads again in MiXCR, with one record for every CDR3 protein. The table has approximately 490,000 distinct CDR3 sequences, 15% to 20% seen once. Described time point: newly diagnosed GD, antithyroid drugs for less than 3 months. PBMC RNA served as the TCR library source. A further study also used this sample, focusing on T cells in Graves' hyperthyroidism and ophthalmopathy.

The sequencing here drew on peripheral blood mononuclear cells (PBMCs), taken at new diagnosis, from a patient treated with antithyroid drugs. The receptors stem from a man between 40 and 49 years old with Graves disease.

This clonotype was found once. The V call is TRBV29-1, the J call TRBJ2-5, with D maybe TRBD1 (6 bases). V was shortened by 0 bases and J by 5 bases, with 28 bases between the two germline ends. Germline V CDR1 and CDR2: SQVTM, ANQGSEA. The length of the CDR3 is 19 residues. CDR3 nucleotide sequence: TGCAGCGTTGAAGATCTCCGCACTGAGGGGGTGGGAGTGGGCGAGACCCAGTACTTC. This codes for CSVEDLRTEGVGVGETQYF.

This clonotype was seen many times. The J gene is TRBJ1-4, the V gene TRBV30; the match to TRBD1 covers 7 bases. In germline, CDR1 is GTSNPN, CDR2 SVGIG (reference sequence). J gave up 0 bases and V 8 bases, and 6 bases lay outside the gene matches. The CDR3 length is 14 residues. The CDR3 DNA reads as TGTGCCGCAGGGGGAGAGACAACTAATGAAAAACTGTTTTTT. This codes for CAAGGETTNEKLFF.

To note about this clonotype: A far larger clone is one base from this, pointing to a likely read error. The rearrangement uses TRBV2 and TRBJ2-3; 7 bases are a match to TRBD1. The tail of the sequence fits TRBJ2-5 better, so the J call may be wrong. The length of the CDR3 is 13 residues. The V gene's germline CDR1 is SNHLY and CDR2 FYNNEI. CDR3 region: CANSVGQAPSQYF. CDR3 DNA sequence: TGTGCCAACAGTGTTGGACAGGCGCCCAGCCAGTACTTC.

This clonotype has ten or more counts. This sequence joins TRBV30 and TRBJ1-4, with a possible D match to TRBD1 (5 bases). The germline gives CDR1 GTSNPN, CDR2 SVGIG (reference sequence). This CDR3 region has 13 residues. Trimming took off 1 base at V and 6 bases at J, with 9 bases between the two ends. CDR3 region: CAWSGTGDEKLFF. The CDR3 region has the DNA TGTGCCTGGAGTGGCACAGGTGATGAAAAACTGTTTTTT.

This clonotype was picked up many times. CDR3 nucleotides: TGTGCCTGGCGGGACAGGAGCTCCGGCGAGCAGTACTTC. It specifies CAWRDRSSGEQYF. The chain combines TRBV30 with TRBJ2-7; 8 bases line up with TRBD1. V gave up 5 bases and J gave up 6 bases; unmatched junction bases: 9. Looked up from germline, CDR1 is GTSNPN and CDR2 is SVGIG (reference sequence). The CDR3 spans 13 residues. Filled out from reference TRBV30 and TRBJ2-7, the complete variable domain reads SQTIHQWPATLVQPVGSPLSLECTVEGTSNPNLYWYRQAAGRGLQLLFYSVGIGQISSEVPQNLSASRPQDRQFILSSKKLLLSDSGFYLCAWRDRSSGEQYFGPGTRLTVT.

This clonotype has a count of ten or more. This rearrangement joins TRBV12-3 or TRBV12-4 to TRBJ1-1; perhaps TRBD1 as D (6 bases). V lost 4 bases and J lost 4, with 10 bases in between. The CDR3 covers 13 residues. CDR3 in amino acids: CASSYRAITEAFF. The CDR3 nucleotides read TGTGCCAGCAGTTACAGGGCAATCACTGAAGCTTTCTTT.

This clonotype was counted a few times. J is TRBJ2-1 and V is TRBV24-1; 8 bases map to TRBD1. V trimming: 6 bases; J trimming: 4 bases; junction bases outside the gene matches: 7. Germline CDR1 KGHDR, CDR2 SFDVKD. This CDR3 spans 15 amino acids. The DNA for the CDR3 is TGTGCCACCAGTACAGGGGGGCGCGGTTACAATGAGCAGTTCTTC. It encodes CATSTGGRGYNEQFF.

The chain links TRBV6-1 to TRBJ1-2; D unresolved. The CDR3 is made up of 13 amino acids. V was shortened by 6 bases and J by 8 bases, with 16 bases between the two germline ends. Germline assignment: CDR1 MNHNS and CDR2 SASEGT. CDR3 sequence: CASSGPLGTGYTF. The CDR3 region has the DNA TGTGCCAGCAGCGGGCCGCTGGGAACCGGCTACACCTTC.

The chain links TRBV30 to TRBJ2-7, with TRBD1 identical over 10 bases. Germline lookup yields CDR1 GTSNPN and CDR2 SVGIG (reference sequence). The V gene end was trimmed by 1 base and the J gene end by 0 bases; junction bases not matched to a gene: 6. The CDR3 is 16 residues long. The CDR3, as DNA: TGTGCCTGGAGTGGGGGACAGGGGCGACACTCCTACGAGCAGTACTTC. This translates into CAWSGGQGRHSYEQYF.

The rearrangement links TRBV27 to TRBJ2-5; the D gene could be TRBD1 or TRBD2 (7 bases each). Per germline, CDR1 MNHEY and CDR2 SMNVEV (reference sequence). The CDR3 has 15 amino acids. The V end lost 6 bases, the J end lost 5 bases, and 19 bases lay between the germline ends. The CDR3 spells CASRPSRGGLETQYF. For the CDR3, the DNA is TGTGCCAGCAGACCCTCCAGGGGGGGGTTGGAGACCCAGTACTTC.

The chain's CDR3 is CASSLGGYGANVLTF. The CDR3 DNA reads TGTGCCAGCAGTTTGGGAGGGTACGGGGCCAACGTCCTGACTTTC. V gene TRBV27 combines with J gene TRBJ2-6, with 7 bases fitting TRBD2. From germline, CDR1 is MNHEY and CDR2 SMNVEV (reference sequence). The V gene end was trimmed by 3 bases and the J gene end by 4 bases; junction bases not matched to a gene: 3. This CDR3 has 15 residues.

This clonotype was found many times. V is TRBV20-1 and J is TRBJ2-7; TRBD1 matches 7 bases. This CDR3 has 13 residues. Germline assignment: CDR1 DFQATT and CDR2 SNEGSKA (reference sequence). The trim removed 3 bases at V and 4 bases at J, leaving 6 bases unmatched. This CDR3 is CSASGDRAYEQYF. The CDR3 region has the DNA TGCAGTGCTAGTGGGGACAGAGCTTACGAGCAGTACTTC.

CDR3 region: CASSSWTGSQTQYF. The CDR3 DNA reads as TGTGCCAGCAGCTCGTGGACAGGGAGCCAGACCCAGTACTTC. The chain combines TRBV7-9 with TRBJ2-5, with 8 bases aligning to TRBD1. There are 14 residues in the CDR3. In germline, CDR1 is SEHNR, CDR2 FQNEAQ (reference sequence). V trimming: 4 bases; J trimming: 6 bases; junction bases outside the gene matches: 7.

This clonotype was seen a few times. J is TRBJ2-7 and V is TRBV6-2 or TRBV6-3, with 10 bases lining up with TRBD2. Looked up from germline, CDR1 is MNHEY and CDR2 is SVGEGT. J lost 0 bases, V lost 5 bases, and 4 bases had no gene match. The CDR3 loop spans 15 amino acids. As DNA, the CDR3 is TGTGCCAGCAGTCATAGCGGGAGGTTCTCCTACGAGCAGTACTTC. It codes for CASSHSGRFSYEQYF.

This clonotype was counted at least ten times. The CDR3, as DNA: TGTGCCAGCAGGCTGACTTCCGAGCAGTACTTC. Amino acids: CASRLTSEQYF. V and J are TRBV12-3 or TRBV12-4 and TRBJ2-7; D call uncertain. The germline V and J ends were trimmed by 6 bases and 6 bases, with 9 bases remaining between them. This CDR3 has 11 amino acids.

This clonotype was counted at least ten times. The chain has TRBV28 and TRBJ2-2; D might be TRBD1 or TRBD2, each matching 5 bases. CDR3 length: 15 residues. Per germline, CDR1 MDHEN and CDR2 SYDVKM. V was clipped by 3 bases and J by 5 bases, with 13 bases between them. CDR3 loop: CASSFSGAGTGELFF. CDR3 bases: TGTGCCAGCAGTTTTTCCGGGGCCGGGACCGGGGAGCTGTTTTTT.

This clonotype was counted many times. The gene calls are TRBV2 and TRBJ2-3; possible D gene TRBD2, 7 bases. The CDR3 has 14 amino acids. Germline V lookup: CDR1 SNHLY, CDR2 FYNNEI. Trimming cost V 6 bases and J 11 bases, with 21 bases left between them. The CDR3 nucleotides read TGTGCCAGCAGACCCCGGACTAGTGGGGGCGTGCAGTATTTT. It specifies CASRPRTSGGVQYF.

This clonotype came up many times. A much larger clone sits a single nucleotide away, making a read error possible. The V and J genes are TRBV3-1 and TRBJ2-7; TRBD1 matches 7 bases. Germline-derived CDR1 and CDR2 are LGHDT and YNNKEL (reference sequence). The CDR3 contains 14 residues. Trimming at V came to 3 bases and at J to 0 bases, leaving 2 bases not matched to a gene. The CDR3 DNA follows: TGTGCCAGCAGCCAGACAGGGAGCTCCTACGAGCAGTACTTC. This codes for CASSQTGSSYEQYF.

This clonotype was seen many times. V and J are TRBV4-1 and TRBJ2-2; 11 bases line up with TRBD1. Trimming cost V 1 base and J 3 bases; bases outside gene matches: 1. The CDR3 runs 16 residues. Germline V gene data show CDR1 as MGHRA and CDR2 as YSYEKL. The CDR3 spells CASSQGTGGDTGELFF. The CDR3 bases are TGCGCCAGCAGCCAAGGGACAGGGGGCGACACCGGGGAGCTGTTTTTT.

This clonotype has ten or more counts. This sequence joins TRBV20-1 and TRBJ2-1; TRBD2 matches at 11 bases. The CDR3 is 15 residues long. V shed 3 bases and J 9 bases; nucleotides not matched to a gene: 10. Germline V gene sequence: CDR1 DFQATT, CDR2 SNEGSKA (reference sequence). In DNA, the CDR3 is TGCAGTGCTAGGATCGTTAGCGGGAGGGCCGGTGAGCAGTTCTTC. This sequence encodes CSARIVSGRAGEQFF.

This clonotype was found a few times. The V gene is TRBV3-1, the J gene TRBJ2-4; D is unresolved. Germline loops: CDR1 LGHDT, CDR2 YNNKEL (reference sequence). CDR3 size: 14 residues. V was clipped by 4 bases and J by 2 bases, with 9 bases between them. This chain's CDR3 is CASSLLESKNIQYF. CDR3 bases: TGTGCCAGCAGCCTTTTGGAATCCAAAAACATTCAGTACTTC.

This clonotype was counted ten times or more. J is TRBJ2-3 and V is TRBV28; D uncertain. V lost 5 bases, J lost 5 bases, and 8 bases lay in between. The CDR3 sequence is 12 residues long. The germline CDR1 and CDR2 sequences are MDHEN and SYDVKM. The CDR3 DNA is TGTGCCAGCAGTCAGAAGGGAGATACGCAGTATTTT. It specifies CASSQKGDTQYF.

This clonotype showed up many times. The rearrangement joins TRBV24-1 to TRBJ2-1, with TRBD2 matching over 7 bases. The V gene's germline CDR1 is KGHDR and CDR2 SFDVKD. After removal of 3 bases from V and 7 bases from J, the junction contained 5 bases not matched to a gene. There are 14 residues in the CDR3. CDR3 nucleotide sequence: TGTGCCACCAGTGATGGTAGCGGGTATAATGAGCAGTTCTTC. Translated, it gives CATSDGSGYNEQFF.

Only a few counts were recorded for this clonotype. The rearrangement links TRBV11-2 to TRBJ1-2, with TRBD1 as a possible D gene (6 bases). Per germline, CDR1 SGHAT and CDR2 FQNNGV. V lost 1 base, J lost 2 bases, and 11 bases lay in between. CDR3 length equals 15 residues. CDR3 loop: CASSLAPGVNYGYTF. The CDR3 region has the DNA TGTGCCAGCAGCTTAGCCCCAGGGGTGAACTATGGCTACACCTTC.

J is TRBJ2-4 and V is TRBV15; the D gene is possibly TRBD1 (6 bases). V lost 8 bases and J lost 2, with 22 bases in between. The length of the CDR3 is 17 residues. CDR1 LNHNV and CDR2 YYDKDF come from the germline V gene (reference sequence). CDR3 sequence reads: CATAIWGQGPPKNIQYF. The CDR3 coding sequence is TGTGCCACCGCAATTTGGGGGCAGGGCCCCCCCAAAAACATTCAGTACTTC.

The chain combines TRBV7-6 with TRBJ2-5; 12 bases fit TRBD2. The CDR3 is 15 residues long. V trimming: 6 bases; J trimming: 1 base; junction bases outside the gene matches: 3. The germline CDR1 and CDR2 sequences are SGHVS and FNYEAQ. The DNA of the CDR3 is TGTGCCAGCAGACCGGGACTAGCGGGCCAAGAGACCCAGTACTTC. Translating gives CASRPGLAGQETQYF.

A remark on this clonotype: This clone may be a read error of a much larger clone one base away. The chain couples TRBV28 to TRBJ2-3; D gene ambiguous. The last part of the DNA fits TRBJ1-5 better; the J call may be wrong. CDR1 and CDR2 (germline): MDHEN, SYDVKM. This CDR3 comprises 14 residues. DNA of the CDR3: TGTGCCAGCAGCCTTCCCCAGAGCACAGATACGCAGCATTTT. Its translation is CASSLPQSTDTQHF.